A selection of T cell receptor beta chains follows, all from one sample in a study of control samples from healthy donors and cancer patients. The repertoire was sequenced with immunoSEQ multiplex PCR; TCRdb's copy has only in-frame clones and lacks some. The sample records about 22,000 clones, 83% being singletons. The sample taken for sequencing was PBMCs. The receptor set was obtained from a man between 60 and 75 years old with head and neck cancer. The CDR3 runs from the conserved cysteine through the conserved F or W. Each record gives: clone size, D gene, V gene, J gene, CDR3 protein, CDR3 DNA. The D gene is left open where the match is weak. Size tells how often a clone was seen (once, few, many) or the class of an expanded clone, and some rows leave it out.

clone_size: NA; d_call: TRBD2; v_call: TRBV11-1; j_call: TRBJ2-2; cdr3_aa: CASSLLAGVWTGELFF; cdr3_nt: TGTGCCAGCAGCTTGCTAGCGGGAGTCTGGACCGGGGAGCTGTTTTTT
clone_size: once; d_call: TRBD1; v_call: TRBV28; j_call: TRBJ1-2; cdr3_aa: CASRLSSGTGNVGYTF; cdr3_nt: TGTGCCAGCAGACTCAGCTCCGGGACAGGGAACGTCGGCTACACCTTC
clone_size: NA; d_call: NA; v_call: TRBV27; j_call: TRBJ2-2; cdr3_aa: CASRRLDKFTGELFF; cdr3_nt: TGTGCCAGCAGACGACTCGACAAATTCACCGGGGAGCTGTTTTTT
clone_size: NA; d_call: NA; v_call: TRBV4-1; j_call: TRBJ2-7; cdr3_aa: CASSQDRAPYEQYF; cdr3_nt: TGCGCCAGCAGCCAAGATCGGGCACCTTACGAGCAGTACTTC
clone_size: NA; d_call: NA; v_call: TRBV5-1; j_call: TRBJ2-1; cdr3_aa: CASHWQGGSSYNEQFF; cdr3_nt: TGCGCCAGCCATTGGCAAGGGGGGAGCTCCTACAATGAGCAGTTCTTC
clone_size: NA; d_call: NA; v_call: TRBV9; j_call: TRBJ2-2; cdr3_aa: CASSVYWQSSGGELFF; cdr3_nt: TGTGCCAGCAGCGTATATTGGCAGAGTAGTGGCGGGGAGCTGTTTTTT
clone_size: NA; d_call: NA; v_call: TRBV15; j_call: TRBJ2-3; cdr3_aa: CATSNGGTDTQYF; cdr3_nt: TGTGCCACCAGCAACGGGGGCACAGATACGCAGTATTTT
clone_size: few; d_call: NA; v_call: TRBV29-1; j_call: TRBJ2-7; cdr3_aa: CSAWGPSSYEQYF; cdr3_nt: TGCAGCGCTTGGGGACCCTCCTCCTACGAGCAGTACTTC
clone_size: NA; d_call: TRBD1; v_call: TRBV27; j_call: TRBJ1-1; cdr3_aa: CATRTGATEAFF; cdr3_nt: TGTGCCACCCGGACAGGGGCCACTGAAGCTTTCTTT
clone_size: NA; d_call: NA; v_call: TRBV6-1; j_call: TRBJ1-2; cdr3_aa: CASSEGPWGYTF; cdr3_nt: TGTGCCAGCAGTGAGGGACCGTGGGGCTACACCTTC
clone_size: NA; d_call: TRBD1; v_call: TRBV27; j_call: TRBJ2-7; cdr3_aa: CASSWDRGSYEQYF; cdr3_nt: TGTGCCAGCAGTTGGGACAGGGGGTCCTACGAGCAGTACTTC
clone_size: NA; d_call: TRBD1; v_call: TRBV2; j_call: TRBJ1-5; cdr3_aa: CASRDRTNQPQHF; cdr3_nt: TGTGCCAGCAGGGACAGGACAAATCAGCCCCAGCATTTT
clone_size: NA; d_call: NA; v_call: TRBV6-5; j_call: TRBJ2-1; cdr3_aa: CASSYSGRGRNEQFF; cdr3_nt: TGTGCCAGCAGTTACTCGGGGAGGGGGCGCAATGAGCAGTTCTTC
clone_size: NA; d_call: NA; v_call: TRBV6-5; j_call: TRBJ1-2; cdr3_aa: CASRGGANYGYTF; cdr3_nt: TGTGCCAGCAGAGGGGGGGCTAACTATGGCTACACCTTC
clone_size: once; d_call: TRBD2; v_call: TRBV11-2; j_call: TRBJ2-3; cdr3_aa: CASSLLIIGTSADTQYF; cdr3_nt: TGTGCCAGCAGCTTATTGATAATCGGGACTAGTGCAGATACGCAGTATTTT
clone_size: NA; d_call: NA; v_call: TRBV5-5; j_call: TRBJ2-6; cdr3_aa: CASSLIRQATSGANVLTF; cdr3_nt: TGTGCCAGCAGCTTGATCAGACAGGCTACCTCTGGGGCCAACGTCCTGACTTTC
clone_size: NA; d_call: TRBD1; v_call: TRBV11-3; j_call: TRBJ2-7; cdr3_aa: CASSRQGASYEQYF; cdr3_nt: TGTGCCAGCAGTAGACAGGGGGCTAGCTACGAGCAGTACTTC
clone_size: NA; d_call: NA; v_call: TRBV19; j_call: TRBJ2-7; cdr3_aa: CASSLGGLNYEQYF; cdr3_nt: TGTGCCAGTAGTTTAGGGGGGCTCAACTACGAGCAGTACTTC
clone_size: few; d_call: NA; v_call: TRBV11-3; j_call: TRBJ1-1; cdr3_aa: CASSRGGGDTEAFF; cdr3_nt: TGTGCCAGCAGCCGGGGTGGGGGAGACACTGAAGCTTTCTTT
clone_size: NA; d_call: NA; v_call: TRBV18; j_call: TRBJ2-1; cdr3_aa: CASSPPIGGYNEQFF; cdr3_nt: TGTGCCAGCTCACCACCTATAGGGGGGTACAATGAGCAGTTCTTC
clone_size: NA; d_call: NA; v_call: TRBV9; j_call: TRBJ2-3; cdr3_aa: CASAPGFSTDTQYF; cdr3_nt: TGTGCCAGCGCCCCGGGGTTTAGCACAGATACGCAGTATTTT
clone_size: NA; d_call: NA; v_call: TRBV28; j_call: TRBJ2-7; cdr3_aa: CASSSSRDSGDEQYF; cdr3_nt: TGTGCCAGCAGTTCGTCTCGGGACTCTGGGGACGAGCAGTACTTC
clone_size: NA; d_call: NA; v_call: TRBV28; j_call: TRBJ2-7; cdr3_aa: CASSLALGWQYF; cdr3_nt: TGTGCCAGCAGTTTAGCCCTAGGGTGGCAGTACTTC
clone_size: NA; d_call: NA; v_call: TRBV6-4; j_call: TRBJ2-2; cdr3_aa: CASSHDVGGSVSGELFF; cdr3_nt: TGTGCCAGCAGCCACGACGTTGGGGGGAGTGTATCCGGGGAGCTGTTTTTT
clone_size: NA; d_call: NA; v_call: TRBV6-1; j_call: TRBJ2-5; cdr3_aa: CASSEWGQLQETQYF; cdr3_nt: TGTGCCAGCAGTGAATGGGGCCAGCTCCAAGAGACCCAGTACTTC
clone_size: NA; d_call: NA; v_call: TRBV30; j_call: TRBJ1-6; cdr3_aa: CAWQGLTPDSPLHF; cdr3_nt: TGTGCCTGGCAAGGTCTAACTCCTGATTCACCCCTCCACTTT
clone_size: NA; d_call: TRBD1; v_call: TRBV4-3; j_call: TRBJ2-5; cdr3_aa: CASSQDGSGGETQYF; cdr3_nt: TGCGCCAGCAGCCAAGATGGGTCAGGGGGAGAGACCCAGTACTTC
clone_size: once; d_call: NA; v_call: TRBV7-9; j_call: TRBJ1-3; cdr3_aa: CASSLDDRSTIYF; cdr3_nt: TGTGCCAGCAGCTTAGACGATCGTAGCACCATATATTTT
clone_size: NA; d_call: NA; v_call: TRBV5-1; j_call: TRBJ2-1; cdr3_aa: CASSLGPMAYNEQFF; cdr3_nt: TGCGCCAGCAGCTTGGGGCCAATGGCTTACAATGAGCAGTTCTTC
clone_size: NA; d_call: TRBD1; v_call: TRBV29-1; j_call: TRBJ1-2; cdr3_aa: CSVPRGTGGYTF; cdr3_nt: TGCAGCGTTCCGAGGGGGACAGGCGGCTACACCTTC
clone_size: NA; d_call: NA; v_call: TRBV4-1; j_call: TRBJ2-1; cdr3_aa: CASSRDRLRWNEQFF; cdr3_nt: TGCGCCAGCAGCCGGGATAGACTCCGGTGGAATGAGCAGTTCTTC
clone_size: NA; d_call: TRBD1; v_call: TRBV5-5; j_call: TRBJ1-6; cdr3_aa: CASSLVQGAQGSPLHF; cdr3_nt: TGTGCCAGCAGCTTGGTACAGGGGGCGCAGGGTTCACCCCTCCACTTT
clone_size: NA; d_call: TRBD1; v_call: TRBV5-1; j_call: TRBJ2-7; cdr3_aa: CASSSRTGGAYEQYF; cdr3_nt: TGCGCCAGCAGCTCCCGGACAGGGGGCGCCTACGAGCAGTACTTC
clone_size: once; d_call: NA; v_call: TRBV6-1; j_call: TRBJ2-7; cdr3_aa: CASSEIPPPGQYEQYF; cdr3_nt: TGTGCCAGCAGTGAAATCCCACCCCCCGGACAGTACGAGCAGTACTTC
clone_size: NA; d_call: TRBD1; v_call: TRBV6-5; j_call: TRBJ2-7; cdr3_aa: CASSPGQGSYEQYF; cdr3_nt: TGTGCCAGCAGTCCAGGACAGGGATCCTACGAGCAGTACTTC
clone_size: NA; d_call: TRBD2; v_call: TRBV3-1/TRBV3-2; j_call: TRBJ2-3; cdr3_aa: CASSPGLAGANTQYF; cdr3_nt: TGTGCCAGCAGCCCGGGACTAGCGGGGGCAAATACGCAGTATTTT
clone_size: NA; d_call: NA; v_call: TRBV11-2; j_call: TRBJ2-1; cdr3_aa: CASSPNYNEQFF; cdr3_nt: TGTGCCAGCAGTCCTAATTACAATGAGCAGTTCTTC